What follows is one TCR beta chain and its context. This entry is derived from a study of T cell changes during pregnancy in multiple sclerosis. The CDR3 sequence is 11 residues long. The germline gives CDR1 DFQATT, CDR2 SNEGSKA (reference sequence). Trimming took off 2 bases at V and 6 bases at J, with 5 bases between the two ends. This table comes from immunoSEQ multiplex PCR, and its TCRdb copy is limited to in-frame clones, with some not included. The profile covers about 48,000 clones, with about 90% appearing a single time and 1.2% taken by the ten largest. The chain joins TRBV20-1 to TRBJ1-5, with D hard to call. The receptor's source is a female donor with multiple sclerosis, enrolled in a pregnancy study. Sequencing used CD4+ T cells from peripheral blood mononuclear cells, obtained in the second trimester of pregnancy. In DNA, the CDR3 is TGCAGTGCTAGACTAGGTCAGCCCCAGCATTTT. It specifies CSARLGQPQHF.